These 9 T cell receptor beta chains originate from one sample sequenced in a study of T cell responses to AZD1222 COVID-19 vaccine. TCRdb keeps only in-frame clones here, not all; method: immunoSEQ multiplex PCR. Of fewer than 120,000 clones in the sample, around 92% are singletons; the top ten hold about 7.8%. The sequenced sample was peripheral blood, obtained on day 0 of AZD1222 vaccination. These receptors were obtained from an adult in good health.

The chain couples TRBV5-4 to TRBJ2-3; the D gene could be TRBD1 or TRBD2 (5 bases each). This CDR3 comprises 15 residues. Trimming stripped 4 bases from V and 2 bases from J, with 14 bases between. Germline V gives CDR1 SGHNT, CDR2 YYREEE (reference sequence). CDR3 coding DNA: TGTGCCAGCAGCGGGACCCCCTCGGTCACAGATACGCAGTATTTT. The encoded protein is CASSGTPSVTDTQYF.

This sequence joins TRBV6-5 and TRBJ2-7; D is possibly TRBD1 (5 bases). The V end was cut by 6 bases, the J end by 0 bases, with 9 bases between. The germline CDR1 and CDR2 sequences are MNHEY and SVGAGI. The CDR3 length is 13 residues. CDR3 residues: CASRTVVSYEQYF. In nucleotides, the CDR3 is TGTGCCAGCAGGACAGTGGTCTCCTACGAGCAGTACTTC.

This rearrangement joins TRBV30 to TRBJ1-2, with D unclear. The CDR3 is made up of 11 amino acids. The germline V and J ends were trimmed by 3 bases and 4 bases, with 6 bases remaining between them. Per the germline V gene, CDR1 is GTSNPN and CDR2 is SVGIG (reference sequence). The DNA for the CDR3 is TGTGCCTGGAGGCAGAGCTATGGCTACACCTTC. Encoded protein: CAWRQSYGYTF. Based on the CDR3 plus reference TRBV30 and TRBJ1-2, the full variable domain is SQTIHQWPATLVQPVGSPLSLECTVEGTSNPNLYWYRQAAGRGLQLLFYSVGIGQISSEVPQNLSASRPQDRQFILSSKKLLLSDSGFYLCAWRQSYGYTFGSGTRLTVV.

CDR3 sequence: CASSDGGPRETQYF. DNA for the CDR3: TGCGCCAGCAGCGACGGGGGCCCCCGGGAGACCCAGTACTTC. The V call is TRBV5-1, the J call TRBJ2-5, with D perhaps matching TRBD1 or TRBD2 (6 bases each). Trimming left V 4 bases short and J 5 bases short, with 15 bases between. CDR1 and CDR2 from the germline V gene are SGHRS and YFSETQ. CDR3 length equals 14 residues.

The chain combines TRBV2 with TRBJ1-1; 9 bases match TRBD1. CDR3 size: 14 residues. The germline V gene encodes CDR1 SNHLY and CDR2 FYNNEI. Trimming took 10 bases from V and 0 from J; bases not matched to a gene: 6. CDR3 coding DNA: TGTGCCATGACAGGGGGTATCGTGAACACTGAAGCTTTCTTT. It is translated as CAMTGGIVNTEAFF.

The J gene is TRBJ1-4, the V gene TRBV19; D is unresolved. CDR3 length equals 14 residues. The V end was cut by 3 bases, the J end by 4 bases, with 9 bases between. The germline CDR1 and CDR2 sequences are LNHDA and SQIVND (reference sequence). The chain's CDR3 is CASSMALRNEKLFF. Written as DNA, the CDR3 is TGTGCCAGTAGTATGGCACTGCGTAATGAAAAACTGTTTTTT.

The CDR3 bases are TGTGCCAGCTCACTCGTAAGTCTGCCCAACAATGAGCAGTTCTTC. Its translation is CASSLVSLPNNEQFF. The V call is TRBV18, the J call TRBJ2-1; the D is unclear. The CDR3 extends over 15 amino acids. Germline V gene data show CDR1 as KGHSH and CDR2 as LQKENI. The V end was cut by 4 bases, the J end by 5 bases, with 15 bases between.

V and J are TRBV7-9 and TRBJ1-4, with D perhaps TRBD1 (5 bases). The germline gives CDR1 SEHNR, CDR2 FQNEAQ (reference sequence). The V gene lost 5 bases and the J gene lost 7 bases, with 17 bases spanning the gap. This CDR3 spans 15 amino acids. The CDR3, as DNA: TGTGCCAGCAGCCTCCCCAGGGCTCGAGGTGAAAAACTGTTTTTT. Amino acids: CASSLPRARGEKLFF.

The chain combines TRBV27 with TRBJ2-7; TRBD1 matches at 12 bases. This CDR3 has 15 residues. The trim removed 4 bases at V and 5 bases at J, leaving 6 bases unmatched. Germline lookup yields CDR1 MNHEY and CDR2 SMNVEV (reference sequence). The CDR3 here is CASSSLGQGAHEQYF. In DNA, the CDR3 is TGTGCCAGCAGTTCACTGGGACAGGGGGCCCACGAGCAGTACTTC.